Following are 22 T cell receptor beta chains from one sample sequenced in a study of blood T cell repertoires in COVID-19. Profiled with immunoSEQ multiplex PCR; TCRdb holds only in-frame clones, not every one. The sample includes about 300,000 clones, roughly 90% of them seen just once. Sequencing input: peripheral blood. The receptor source for this set is a young man who had recovered from COVID-19.

The V gene is TRBV9, the J gene TRBJ2-1, with D perhaps matching TRBD2 (5 bases). V dropped 4 bases and J dropped 6 bases, with 11 bases sitting between them. Germline CDR1 is SGDLS and CDR2 is YYNGEE. The CDR3 consists of 13 residues. For the CDR3, the DNA is TGTGCCAGCAGCAGAAGCGGCGGCAATGAGCAGTTCTTC. Protein: CASSRSGGNEQFF. The full variable domain, rest sourced from reference TRBV9 and TRBJ2-1, is DSGVTQTPKHLITATGQRVTLRCSPRSGDLSVYWYQQSLDQGLQFLIQYYNGEERAKGNILERFSAQQFPDLHSELNLSSLELGDSALYFCASSRSGGNEQFFGPGTRLTVL.

The V call is TRBV15, the J call TRBJ1-5; D remains unclear. Germline V gives CDR1 LNHNV, CDR2 YYDKDF (reference sequence). CDR3 length equals 15 residues. V was cut by 0 bases and J by 6 bases, with 12 bases left in between. Written as DNA, the CDR3 is TGTGCCACCAGCAGAGAAGCGAGTTCGGGTCAGCCCCAGCATTTT. It encodes CATSREASSGQPQHF.

The V call is TRBV15, the J call TRBJ2-6, with D maybe TRBD1 (5 bases). Trimming removed 3 bases from V and 13 bases from J, with 13 bases in between. Germline CDR1 and CDR2: LNHNV and YYDKDF (reference sequence). There are 13 residues in the CDR3. The CDR3, as DNA: TGTGCCACCAGCAGCCTCAATACAGGAGTCCTGACTTTC. It specifies CATSSLNTGVLTF.

The chain carries TRBV11-1 and TRBJ1-2; tentatively, D is TRBD1 (5 bases). Looked up from germline, CDR1 is SGHAT and CDR2 is FQDESV (reference sequence). There are 15 residues in the CDR3. Trimming took off 6 bases at V and 0 bases at J, with 14 bases between the two ends. The CDR3 protein is CASRPLDSPNYGYTF. In DNA, the CDR3 is TGTGCCAGCAGGCCGCTCGACAGTCCTAACTATGGCTACACCTTC.

This rearrangement joins TRBV29-1 to TRBJ1-1, with D possibly matching TRBD1 (6 bases). Trimming shortened V by 6 bases and J by 0 bases, and 14 bases separated the two germline ends. Germline assignment: CDR1 SQVTM and CDR2 ANQGSEA. The CDR3 contains 14 residues. The CDR3: CSVAGTPMNTEAFF. The CDR3 DNA sequence: TGCAGCGTCGCCGGGACACCGATGAACACTGAAGCTTTCTTT.

With regard to this clone: The junction and the germline gene differ at one end; a read error may be behind it. The J gene is TRBJ2-3, the V gene TRBV12-5, with 9 bases lining up with TRBD1. CDR1 and CDR2 from the germline V gene are LGHNT and FRNRAP. The CDR3 contains 13 residues. DNA for the CDR3: TGTGCTAGTGGTTTGGTAGAGCGGGACAGGGTGAATTTT. Translation: CASGLVERDRVNF.

This clone showed up just once. The genes are TRBV19 and TRBJ1-1; a possible D gene is TRBD1 (6 bases). Trimming removed 5 bases from V and 4 bases from J, with 14 bases in between. Germline CDR1 reads LNHDA; CDR2 reads SQIVND (reference sequence). The CDR3 sequence is 14 residues long. Written as DNA, the CDR3 is TGTGCCAGTAGTTTGGGTGAGGGGGTCACTGAAGCTTTCTTT. This encodes CASSLGEGVTEAFF.

This clone showed up just once. The J gene is TRBJ1-3, the V gene TRBV11-2; D is unclear. Between the trimmed V and J ends, which lost 2 bases and 0 bases, there was a span of 11 bases. This CDR3 is built from 16 residues. The V gene's germline CDR1 is SGHAT and CDR2 FQNNGV. The CDR3 is CASSLMAGFSGNTIYF. The CDR3 bases are TGTGCCAGCAGCTTAATGGCAGGTTTCTCTGGAAACACCATATATTTT.

V gene TRBV15 combines with J gene TRBJ2-6; 8 bases map to TRBD1. The V gene end was trimmed by 0 bases and the J gene end by 2 bases; junction bases not matched to a gene: 12. The CDR3 has 20 amino acids. Germline-derived CDR1 and CDR2 are LNHNV and YYDKDF (reference sequence). DNA for the CDR3: TGTGCCACCAGCAGAGATTATGCAGGGGGCGTAACTACTGGGGCCAACGTCCTGACTTTC. It yields the protein CATSRDYAGGVTTGANVLTF.

This chain links TRBV5-6 with TRBJ2-1; 10 bases match TRBD2. CDR1 and CDR2 from the germline V gene are SGHDT and YYEEEE. This CDR3 has 17 residues. After removal of 0 bases from V and 4 bases from J, the junction contained 7 bases not matched to a gene. In nucleotides, the CDR3 is TGTGCCAGCAGCTTGGAGGCTAGCGGGAGTGTGTACAATGAGCAGTTCTTC. Its protein is CASSLEASGSVYNEQFF.

Only one count was recorded for this clone. The chain couples TRBV6-2 or TRBV6-3 to TRBJ2-2; TRBD1 matches at 10 bases. Trimming cost V 2 bases and J 2 bases; bases outside gene matches: 2. Germline lookup yields CDR1 MNHEY and CDR2 SVGEGT. This CDR3 region has 16 residues. In DNA form, the CDR3 reads TGTGCCAGCAGTTACGACAGGGGGCTAAACACCGGGGAGCTGTTTTTT. This gives the protein CASSYDRGLNTGELFF.

This clone was detected once. The chain links TRBV7-3 to TRBJ2-7; a weak D match, TRBD2 (6 bases). Germline V gene sequence: CDR1 SGHTA, CDR2 FQGTGA. The germline V and J ends were trimmed by 0 bases and 5 bases, with 8 bases remaining between them. The CDR3 runs 13 residues. This CDR3 reads CASSLTRRDEQYF. In DNA form, the CDR3 reads TGTGCCAGCAGCTTAACTCGGAGGGACGAGCAGTACTTC.

The chain recombines TRBV5-1 with TRBJ2-7; TRBD1 matches 9 bases. This CDR3 spans 15 amino acids. The V gene end was trimmed by 4 bases and the J gene end by 1 base; junction bases not matched to a gene: 6. In germline, CDR1 is SGHRS, CDR2 YFSETQ. Here the CDR3 DNA reads TGCGCCAGCAGCCCGGGACAGGGATCTTCCTACGAGCAGTACTTC. It translates to CASSPGQGSSYEQYF. Filled out from reference TRBV5-1 and TRBJ2-7, the complete variable domain reads KAGVTQTPRYLIKTRGQQVTLSCSPISGHRSVSWYQQTPGQGLQFLFEYFSETQRNKGNFPGRFSGRQFSNSRSEMNVSTLELGDSALYLCASSPGQGSSYEQYFGPGTRLTVT.

CDR3 protein: CATSRHNPGEGNQPQHF. As DNA, the CDR3 is TGTGCCACCAGCAGGCACAACCCAGGGGAAGGCAATCAGCCCCAGCATTTT. This chain uses TRBV15 with TRBJ1-5, with D possibly being TRBD1 (6 bases). Germline V CDR1 and CDR2: LNHNV, YYDKDF (reference sequence). Trimming took off 3 bases at V and 2 bases at J, with 17 bases between the two ends. CDR3 size: 17 residues.

CDR3 DNA sequence: TGCGCCAGCAGGGGAGCACTTAGCACAGATACGCAGTATTTT. Amino acid sequence: CASRGALSTDTQYF. V is TRBV5-1 and J is TRBJ2-3; D perhaps matches TRBD2 (5 bases). V was pared by 5 bases and J by 0 bases, with 10 bases between. CDR1 and CDR2 (germline): SGHRS, YFSETQ. CDR3 length: 14 residues.

About this clone: At the DNA level, this CDR3 is encoded by other sequences in the same sample as well. CDR3 protein: CASRGGGWSEAFF. The CDR3 DNA reads TGTGCCAGCAGAGGGGGGGGCTGGTCTGAAGCTTTCTTT. The chain employs TRBV6-5 and TRBJ1-1; perhaps TRBD1 as D (6 bases). The germline V gene has CDR1 MNHEY and CDR2 SVGAGI. V lost 6 bases, J lost 6 bases, and 14 bases lay in between. The CDR3 is 13 amino acids.

Concerning this clone itself: Germline is not matched at one junction end, which may reflect a read error. The V gene is TRBV25-1, the J gene TRBJ2-1, with TRBD2 matching over 7 bases. CDR3 length: 13 amino acids. Germline V gene sequence: CDR1 MGHDK, CDR2 SYGVNS. The CDR3 region has the DNA TGTGCCATCAGTAGCGGGTTTGCCGCTGAGCAGTTCTTC. It specifies CAISSGFAAEQFF.

This rearrangement joins TRBV9 to TRBJ2-3, with TRBD1 matching 9 bases. The V gene's germline CDR1 is SGDLS and CDR2 YYNGEE. Losses at the gene ends were 0 bases for V and 4 bases for J; bases not matched to a gene: 6. The CDR3 is 16 amino acids. CDR3 DNA sequence: TGTGCCAGCAGCGTAGGGCGGGACAGGGTTGCAGATACGCAGTATTTT. This codes for CASSVGRDRVADTQYF.

V usage is TRBV5-5 and J usage is TRBJ2-3, with a weak D call TRBD2 (5 bases). V was clipped by 0 bases and J by 2 bases, with 13 bases between them. Germline CDR1 SGHKS, CDR2 YYEKEE (reference sequence). The CDR3 runs to 16 residues. The CDR3 bases are TGTGCCAGCAGCTTGGGGGCGGGTACTAACACAGATACGCAGTATTTT. It codes for CASSLGAGTNTDTQYF.

The J gene is TRBJ2-2, the V gene TRBV24-1; tentative D call: TRBD2 (6 bases). V lost 7 bases to trimming and J lost 7 bases, with 30 bases between them. Per germline, CDR1 KGHDR and CDR2 SFDVKD. The CDR3 covers 19 residues. The CDR3 reads CATSDNRYDGTPKRGELFF. CDR3 DNA: TGTGCCACCAGCGATAACAGGTACGACGGGACTCCCAAGCGCGGGGAGCTGTTTTTT.

The chain couples TRBV7-3 to TRBJ2-7, with D uncertain. This CDR3 region has 15 residues. The V gene's germline CDR1 is SGHTA and CDR2 FQGTGA. The V gene lost 2 bases and the J gene lost 0 bases, with 11 bases spanning the gap. The CDR3 nucleotides read TGTGCCAGCAGCTTAGCGTCGTCAAGCTCCTACGAGCAGTACTTC. It encodes CASSLASSSSYEQYF.

This chain links TRBV6-8 with TRBJ1-2, with TRBD1 as a possible D gene (6 bases). The V gene's germline CDR1 is MNHGY and CDR2 SAAAGT. Trimming removed 0 bases at V and 0 bases at J, with 23 bases between. CDR3 length: 20 residues. For the CDR3, the DNA is TGTGCCAGCAGTTACTCTCACATTCACAGGGAAAAGGACGCTAACTATGGCTACACCTTC. Translated: CASSYSHIHREKDANYGYTF.